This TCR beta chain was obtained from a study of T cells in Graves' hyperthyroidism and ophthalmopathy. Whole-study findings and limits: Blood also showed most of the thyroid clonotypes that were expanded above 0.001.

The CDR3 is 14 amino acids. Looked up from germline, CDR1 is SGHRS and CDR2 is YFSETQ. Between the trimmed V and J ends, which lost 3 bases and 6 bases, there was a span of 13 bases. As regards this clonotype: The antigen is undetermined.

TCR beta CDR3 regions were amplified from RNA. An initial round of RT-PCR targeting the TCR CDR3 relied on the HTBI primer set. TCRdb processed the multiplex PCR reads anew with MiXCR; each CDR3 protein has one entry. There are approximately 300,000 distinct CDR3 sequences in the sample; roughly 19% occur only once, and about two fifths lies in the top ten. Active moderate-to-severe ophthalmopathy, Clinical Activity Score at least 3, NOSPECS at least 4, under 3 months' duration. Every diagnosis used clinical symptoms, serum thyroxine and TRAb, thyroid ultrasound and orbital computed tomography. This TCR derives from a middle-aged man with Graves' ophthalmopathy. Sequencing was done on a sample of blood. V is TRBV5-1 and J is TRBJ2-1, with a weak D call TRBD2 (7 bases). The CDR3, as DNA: TGCGCCAGCAGCTCACAGGGAGGGCCCAATGAGCAGTTCTTC. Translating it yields CASSSQGGPNEQFF. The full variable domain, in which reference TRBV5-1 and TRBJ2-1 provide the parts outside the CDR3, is KAGVTQTPRYLIKTRGQQVTLSCSPISGHRSVSWYQQTPGQGLQFLFEYFSETQRNKGNFPGRFSGRQFSNSRSEMNVSTLELGDSALYLCASSSQGGPNEQFFGPGTRLTVL.